The 17 T cell receptor beta chains below come from one sample, sequenced in a study of read filtering for tumor transcriptome and immune sequencing. Molecular barcoded adaptors covering alpha/delta and beta/gamma chains were used on roughly 370 ng RNA. TCRdb re-analysed the reads in MiXCR, keeping a single row per CDR3 protein. In the table there are around 130,000 distinct CDR3 sequences, roughly 13% of which are singletons. The material sequenced was a population of CD138-negative cells sorted from bone marrow. The source of these receptors is a donor over 35 with multiple myeloma.

Ten or more counts support this clonotype. The CDR3 loop reads CASSYQKKAFF. CDR3 nucleotide sequence: TGTGCCAGCAGTTATCAGAAGAAAGCTTTCTTT. This chain uses TRBV12-3 or TRBV12-4 with TRBJ1-1, with D uncertain. V was trimmed by 4 bases and J by 9 bases, leaving 9 bases between them. The CDR3 is made up of 11 amino acids.

The chain couples TRBV12-3 or TRBV12-4 to TRBJ2-6, with 13 bases fitting TRBD2. V lost 6 bases, J lost 4 bases, and 12 bases stayed unmatched. This CDR3 region has 19 residues. The CDR3 here is CASRRTSGSIFSGANVLTF. CDR3 nucleotide sequence: TGTGCCAGCAGACGGACTAGCGGGAGTATCTTTTCCGGGGCCAACGTCCTGACTTTC.

This clonotype was recorded many times. DNA of the CDR3: TGTGCCAGCAGTTTAATTTTTTTTACAGGCATGAACACTGAAGCTTTCTTT. This translates into CASSLIFFTGMNTEAFF. The J gene is TRBJ1-1, the V gene TRBV12-3 or TRBV12-4; D perhaps matches TRBD1 (5 bases). The CDR3 contains 17 residues. Trimming pared 2 bases from V and 0 bases from J, leaving 16 bases between.

This clonotype was observed many times. V gene TRBV6-5 combines with J gene TRBJ1-2; D is perhaps TRBD1 (6 bases). The germline CDR1 and CDR2 sequences are MNHEY and SVGAGI. The CDR3 spans 15 residues. Trimming removed 0 bases from V and 4 bases from J, with 12 bases in between. The CDR3 coding sequence is TGTGCCAGCAGTTACTCGGGGGGCACCGGCTATGGCTACACCTTC. Translation: CASSYSGGTGYGYTF.

The table lists this clonotype with many counts. The chain recombines TRBV7-9 with TRBJ1-1; 7 nucleotides agree with TRBD1. V gave up 6 bases and J gave up 1 base; unmatched junction bases: 11. CDR1 SEHNR and CDR2 FQNEAQ come from the germline V gene (reference sequence). This CDR3 region has 16 residues. CDR3 bases: TGTGCCAGCAGGGGGGGGACAGAGCCGCCGAACACTGAAGCTTTCTTT. Translating gives CASRGGTEPPNTEAFF.

This clonotype was recorded many times. The rearrangement joins TRBV7-3 to TRBJ2-2; D is undetermined. Germline V gene lookup returns CDR1 SGHTA and CDR2 FQGTGA. V gave up 5 bases and J gave up 0 bases, with 10 bases separating them. This CDR3 spans 15 amino acids. CDR3 sequence reads: CASSPGFSNTGELFF. CDR3 nucleotide sequence: TGTGCCAGCAGCCCAGGATTTTCGAACACCGGGGAGCTGTTTTTT.

There are many counts of this clonotype. The chain has TRBV7-2 and TRBJ2-1; TRBD2 agrees at 8 bases. CDR1 and CDR2 from the germline V gene are SGHTA and FQGNSA. The CDR3 length is 17 residues. Germline trimming cut 5 bases from V and 7 bases from J; bases unmatched to any gene: 16. The CDR3 sequence: CASSRRAGGPPGNEQFF. The CDR3 DNA sequence: TGTGCCAGCAGCAGGAGGGCGGGAGGCCCCCCGGGGAATGAGCAGTTCTTC.

There are a few counts of this clonotype. At one boundary the junction diverges from the germline segment, which might be a read error. The rearrangement uses TRBV6-5 and TRBJ2-5; no firm D call. This CDR3 region has 15 residues. The germline CDR1 and CDR2 sequences are MNHEY and SVGAGI. CDR3 sequence (DNA): TGTGCCAGCAGTTACTCGGGGATTTACCAAGAGACCCAGTGCTTC. The encoded protein is CASSYSGIYQETQCF.

This clonotype was recorded at least ten times. V is TRBV7-9 and J is TRBJ1-1; tentative D call: TRBD1 (5 bases). Trimming removed 6 bases at V and 7 bases at J, with 18 bases between. Germline CDR1 reads SEHNR; CDR2 reads FQNEAQ (reference sequence). The CDR3 loop spans 14 amino acids. The CDR3 region is CASSPSRVTVEAFF. As DNA, the CDR3 is TGTGCCAGCAGTCCATCGAGAGTGACAGTTGAAGCTTTCTTT.

Worth noting for this clonotype: A much larger clone differs from this one at a single base, so this may be a read error. The gene calls are TRBV5-6 and TRBJ2-1; D call uncertain. The CDR3 totals 18 residues. Germline CDR1 reads SGHDT; CDR2 reads YYEEEE. CDR3 sequence reads: CASSPRTRHSSSYNGQFF. For the CDR3, the DNA is TGTGCCAGCAGCCCAAGAACACGACACTCAAGCTCCTACAATGGGCAGTTCTTC.

Ten or more counts support this clonotype. The V and J genes are TRBV27 and TRBJ2-7; TRBD2 might be the D (5 bases). The germline V gene encodes CDR1 MNHEY and CDR2 SMNVEV (reference sequence). V was trimmed by 8 bases and J by 0 bases, leaving 17 bases between them. The CDR3 has 15 residues. The CDR3 reads CASWARALSSYEQYF. DNA for the CDR3: TGTGCCAGCTGGGCGAGGGCCCTGAGCTCCTACGAGCAGTACTTC.

This clonotype was recorded at least ten times. The chain links TRBV6-2 or TRBV6-3 to TRBJ2-7; D is unresolved. V shed 7 bases and J shed 6 bases, with 16 bases lying between them. The CDR3 covers 13 residues. The V gene's germline CDR1 is MNHEY and CDR2 SVGEGT. CDR3 DNA sequence: TGTGCCAGCACCCCCGGACCCGTGGCCGAGCAGTACTTC. Protein sequence: CASTPGPVAEQYF.

This clonotype was counted between two and nine times. The CDR3 loop is CSVSTDLVDTEAFF. CDR3 nucleotides: TGCAGCGTTTCGACAGACCTAGTGGACACTGAAGCTTTCTTT. The chain recombines TRBV29-1 with TRBJ1-1, with a tentative D call TRBD1 (5 bases). The CDR3 runs to 14 residues. Per the germline V gene, CDR1 is SQVTM and CDR2 is ANQGSEA. V dropped 5 bases and J dropped 3 bases, with 16 bases sitting between them.

This chain connects TRBV6-1 to TRBJ2-1, with D possibly TRBD1 on 6 matching bases. Germline V CDR1 and CDR2: MNHNS, SASEGT. The CDR3 is made up of 14 amino acids. Trimming left V 6 bases short and J 1 base short, with 10 bases between. CDR3 in amino acids: CASRIDRSYNEQFF. DNA for the CDR3: TGTGCCAGCAGAATCGACAGGTCCTACAATGAGCAGTTCTTC.

This clonotype was counted many times. The gene calls are TRBV6-2 or TRBV6-3 and TRBJ2-7; 8 bases match TRBD2. The J segment lost 2 bases and the V segment lost 5 bases, leaving 2 bases of the junction unmatched. This CDR3 has 13 residues. Germline lookup yields CDR1 MNHEY and CDR2 SVGEGT. As DNA, the CDR3 is TGTGCCAGCAGTCAGGGACTAGCCTACGAGCAGTACTTC. Translating gives CASSQGLAYEQYF.

This clonotype turned up a few times. A much larger clonotype is one base distant, so this may be a read error. Because the CDR3's place on the DNA is in doubt, the DNA is left out and the CDR3 is given as listed by TCRdb. The rearrangement joins TRBV29-1 to TRBJ2-1; TRBD1, as called in the table, went unchecked against the DNA. Looked up from germline, CDR1 is SQVTM and CDR2 is ANQGSEA. The CDR3 is made up of 11 amino acids, end residues included. CDR3 sequence: CSVAPGTSQSF.

This clonotype was detected ten times or more. V is TRBV12-5 and J is TRBJ2-6, with D possibly being TRBD1 (5 bases). Germline V CDR1 and CDR2: LGHNT, FRNRAP. V was pared by 2 bases and J by 15 bases, with 14 bases between. The CDR3 length is 13 residues. Here the CDR3 reads CASGLPGWPALTF. The CDR3 DNA reads as TGTGCTAGTGGTTTGCCAGGGTGGCCCGCCCTGACTTTC.